One sample yielded the 27 T cell receptor beta chains listed below, sequenced in a study of cytomegalovirus exposure and HLA in healthy donors. This PCR relied on a set of 60 Vbeta primers and 13 Jbeta primers. Clones were sequenced by immunoSEQ multiplex PCR, and TCRdb holds only the in-frame ones, with some missing. The data hold 110,000 to 150,000 clones, with around 79% observed a single time. Source material: PBMCs. Source of these receptors: a male donor in good health and CMV-seronegative.

The rearrangement uses TRBV30 and TRBJ2-2; 9 nucleotides line up with TRBD1. With V trimmed by 0 bases and J by 6 bases, 11 bases remained unmatched. Germline assignment: CDR1 GTSNPN and CDR2 SVGIG (reference sequence). The CDR3 spans 17 residues. Here the CDR3 DNA reads TGTGCCTGGAGTGTACGTCATGGGACAGGGTGGTCCGGGGAGCTGTTTTTT. As protein: CAWSVRHGTGWSGELFF.

The gene calls are TRBV2 and TRBJ1-1, with 8 bases aligning to TRBD1. The CDR3 extends over 15 amino acids. Germline V gene lookup returns CDR1 SNHLY and CDR2 FYNNEI. V was pared by 8 bases and J by 0 bases, with 8 bases of the junction left unmatched. This chain's CDR3 is CASRDRGFLNTEAFF. The CDR3 bases are TGTGCCAGCCGAGACAGGGGTTTTCTGAACACTGAAGCTTTCTTT.

The rearrangement uses TRBV7-9 and TRBJ1-3, with D tentatively TRBD1 (5 bases). The CDR3 extends over 14 amino acids. Germline V gene sequence: CDR1 SEHNR, CDR2 FQNEAQ (reference sequence). Trimming took 4 bases from V and 1 from J, leaving 8 bases between them. The chain's CDR3 is CASSWAGSGNTIYF. DNA of the CDR3: TGTGCCAGCAGCTGGGCAGGGTCTGGAAACACCATATATTTT.

The V call is TRBV10-1, the J call TRBJ2-1, with TRBD2 matching over 13 bases. The CDR3 is 16 amino acids. CDR1 is WNHNN, CDR2 SYGVQD, per germline (reference sequence). J lost 8 bases, V lost 2 bases, and 6 bases had no gene match. In DNA, the CDR3 is TGCGCCAGCAGTGAGAGGGGACTAGCGGGACTCGATGAGCAGTTCTTC. Its protein is CASSERGLAGLDEQFF.

Notes on this clone: One junction end does not reproduce the germline sequence, and a read error may be involved. The chain employs TRBV5-1 and TRBJ2-6; tentatively, D is TRBD1 (5 bases). This CDR3 region has 15 residues. Germline V lookup: CDR1 SGHRS, CDR2 YFSETQ. CDR3 DNA sequence: TGCGCCAGCAGCTTGGGGCCCTCTGGGGCCAACGGCCTGACTTTC. This sequence encodes CASSLGPSGANGLTF.

This chain connects TRBV5-1 to TRBJ1-2; TRBD1 matches 7 bases. The CDR3 totals 14 residues. V dropped 2 bases and J dropped 2; count of bases not matched to a gene: 3. In germline, CDR1 is SGHRS, CDR2 YFSETQ. This chain's CDR3 is CASSFDRANYGYTF. The CDR3 coding sequence is TGCGCCAGCAGCTTCGACAGGGCGAACTATGGCTACACCTTC.

This clone has just a few counts. CDR3 bases: TGTGCCAGTAGTATTAACAGGGCGACTGAAGCTTTCTTT. It yields the protein CASSINRATEAFF. The chain links TRBV19 to TRBJ1-1; D is perhaps TRBD1 (6 bases). V lost 3 bases, J lost 5 bases, and 10 bases lay in between. The CDR3 length is 13 residues. Per the germline V gene, CDR1 is LNHDA and CDR2 is SQIVND (reference sequence).

This chain links TRBV28 with TRBJ1-3; 7 bases match TRBD1. Germline CDR1 MDHEN, CDR2 SYDVKM. The CDR3 extends over 14 amino acids. Germline trimming cut 4 bases from V and 4 bases from J; bases unmatched to any gene: 4. CDR3: CASSSTGTGNTIYF. The DNA for the CDR3 is TGTGCCAGCAGTTCGACAGGGACAGGAAACACCATATATTTT.

The rearrangement joins TRBV19 to TRBJ1-4; 7 bases agree with TRBD1. CDR3 length: 16 residues. CDR1 LNHDA and CDR2 SQIVND come from the germline V gene (reference sequence). Germline trimming cut 5 bases from V and 6 bases from J; bases unmatched to any gene: 12. CDR3 loop: CASSSYSRGPDEKLFF. CDR3 coding DNA: TGTGCCAGTAGTTCCTACTCGAGGGGGCCGGATGAAAAACTGTTTTTT.

The J gene is TRBJ1-1, the V gene TRBV10-3; no reliable D call. Germline V lookup: CDR1 ENHRY, CDR2 SYGVKD. The CDR3 spans 13 residues. V lost 10 bases and J lost 1, with 13 bases in between. The CDR3: CATSQNPNTEAFF. The CDR3 DNA reads as TGTGCCACATCACAGAACCCGAACACTGAAGCTTTCTTT.

Only a few counts were recorded for this clone. The genes are TRBV4-3 and TRBJ1-4; D is possibly TRBD1 (6 bases). Germline V CDR1 and CDR2: LGHNA, YSLEER. V gave up 2 bases and J gave up 1 base, with 11 bases separating them. CDR3 length: 16 residues. DNA of the CDR3: TGCGCCAGCAGCCAATTCAGGGGAGTAACTAATGAAAAACTGTTTTTT. This codes for CASSQFRGVTNEKLFF.

This chain uses TRBV27 with TRBJ2-5; perhaps TRBD1 as D (5 bases). The V gene's germline CDR1 is MNHEY and CDR2 SMNVEV (reference sequence). The CDR3 spans 15 residues. V was clipped by 5 bases and J by 2 bases, with 15 bases between them. For the CDR3, the DNA is TGTGCCAGCAGTGAAACCAGGACACTACAAGAGACCCAGTACTTC. Its protein product is CASSETRTLQETQYF.

The chain recombines TRBV7-9 with TRBJ1-4; D is perhaps TRBD1 (6 bases). The V end lost 5 bases, the J end lost 0 bases, and 13 bases lay between the germline ends. Germline CDR1 is SEHNR and CDR2 is FQNEAQ (reference sequence). The CDR3 loop spans 16 amino acids. The CDR3 nucleotides read TGTGCCAGCAGCCCTAGGGACACTTCAACTAATGAAAAACTGTTTTTT. Its protein product is CASSPRDTSTNEKLFF.

This chain uses TRBV6-6 with TRBJ2-7; 7 bases match TRBD1. CDR3 size: 14 residues. CDR1 is MNHNY and CDR2 is SVGAGI in the germline V gene (reference sequence). V shed 10 bases and J 2 bases; nucleotides not matched to a gene: 11. As DNA, the CDR3 is TGTGCCACGAAAACGACAGGGAAAACCTACGAGCAGTACTTC. Translating it yields CATKTTGKTYEQYF.

The V call is TRBV15, the J call TRBJ2-5; D is possibly TRBD2 (5 bases). The end of the DNA aligns better with TRBJ2-7, so the J call may be wrong. The CDR3 length is 14 residues. The germline CDR1 and CDR2 sequences are LNHNV and YYDKDF (reference sequence). The DNA for the CDR3 is TGTGCCACCAGCAGGAGGGCAGATTCCTACGAGCAGTACTTC. As protein: CATSRRADSYEQYF.

This chain uses TRBV9 with TRBJ2-3; no clear D. Trimming cost V 2 bases and J 2 bases, with 6 bases left between them. This CDR3 contains 13 residues. Germline V lookup: CDR1 SGDLS, CDR2 YYNGEE. The CDR3 region is CASSVSVTDTQYF. The CDR3 DNA is TGTGCCAGCAGCGTTAGTGTCACAGATACGCAGTATTTT.

The rearrangement uses TRBV27 and TRBJ1-5, with a weak D call TRBD1 (6 bases). Trimming stripped 4 bases from V and 4 bases from J, with 8 bases between. There are 13 residues in the CDR3. Germline V CDR1 and CDR2: MNHEY, SMNVEV (reference sequence). DNA for the CDR3: TGTGCCAGCAGTTGGACAGCGAATCAGCCCCAGCATTTT. Its translation: CASSWTANQPQHF.

This clone was found once. This chain uses TRBV6-1 with TRBJ1-3, with 11 bases that match TRBD1. Per the germline V gene, CDR1 is MNHNS and CDR2 is SASEGT. The CDR3 spans 15 residues. Trimming at V came to 6 bases and at J to 3 bases, leaving 4 bases not matched to a gene. This CDR3 is CASRKDRGLGNTIYF. For the CDR3, the DNA is TGTGCCAGCAGGAAGGACAGGGGGCTTGGAAACACCATATATTTT.

This rearrangement joins TRBV7-9 to TRBJ2-1, with 8 bases lining up with TRBD2. CDR3 length equals 17 residues. After removal of 5 bases from V and 3 bases from J, the junction contained 12 bases not matched to a gene. Germline V gives CDR1 SEHNR, CDR2 FQNEAQ (reference sequence). The CDR3 bases are TGTGCCAGCAGCAGAAAGTTGCGTCTAGCGGGCTACAATGAGCAGTTCTTC. Its translation is CASSRKLRLAGYNEQFF.

The V call is TRBV2, the J call TRBJ2-5; 7 bases agree with TRBD1. CDR3 length: 17 amino acids. The germline V gene has CDR1 SNHLY and CDR2 FYNNEI. V gave up 6 bases and J gave up 10 bases; unmatched junction bases: 23. This CDR3 reads CASRGRTRQGPLLDQYF. The CDR3, as DNA: TGTGCCAGCAGAGGGCGAACCAGACAGGGCCCCTTGTTGGACCAGTACTTC.

The chain couples TRBV7-9 to TRBJ1-2; D is ambiguous. V was clipped by 0 bases and J by 3 bases, with 11 bases between them. The germline V gene has CDR1 SEHNR and CDR2 FQNEAQ (reference sequence). The CDR3 runs to 15 residues. The CDR3 bases are TGTGCCAGCAGCTTAGCGATGTCCGGGGACTATGGCTACACCTTC. Its translation: CASSLAMSGDYGYTF.

The chain links TRBV25-1 to TRBJ1-1, with D perhaps matching TRBD1 (5 bases). The CDR3 extends over 13 amino acids. Between the trimmed V and J ends, which lost 0 bases and 5 bases, there was a span of 7 bases. From germline, CDR1 is MGHDK and CDR2 SYGVNS. The CDR3 DNA follows: TGTGCCAGCAGTGAATACAGGGATACTGAAGCTTTCTTT. It codes for CASSEYRDTEAFF.

This chain connects TRBV21-1 to TRBJ2-7; TRBD2, as called in the table, went unchecked against the DNA. TRBV21-1 is a known pseudogene. This CDR3 is 15 amino acids long. CDR3 in DNA: TGTGCCAGCAGGAAGGGACTAGCCTTTATCTACGAGCAGTACTTC. Amino acids: CASRKGLAFIYEQYF.

The rearrangement links TRBV6-1 to TRBJ2-1, with 8 bases aligning to TRBD1. This CDR3 spans 13 amino acids. The ends lost 2 bases at V and 15 bases at J; junction bases unmatched: 9. Germline V gene lookup returns CDR1 MNHNS and CDR2 SASEGT. The CDR3 is CASSELAGGSLFF. The DNA for the CDR3 is TGTGCCAGCAGTGAATTGGCAGGGGGCTCCTTGTTCTTC.

The chain has TRBV7-9 and TRBJ1-6; 8 bases fit TRBD1. V was clipped by 5 bases and J by 10 bases; unmatched bases: 7. The CDR3 runs to 14 residues. Germline V CDR1 and CDR2: SEHNR, FQNEAQ (reference sequence). The CDR3 protein is CASSATGAGSPLHF. The DNA of the CDR3 is TGTGCCAGCAGCGCGACAGGGGCTGGGTCACCCCTCCACTTT. Drawing the rest from reference TRBV7-9 and TRBJ1-6, the complete variable domain is DTGVSQNPRHKITKRGQNVTFRCDPISEHNRLYWYRQTLGQGPEFLTYFQNEAQLEKSRLLSDRFSAERPKGSFSTLEIQRTEQGDSAMYLCASSATGAGSPLHFGNGTRLTVT.

This chain joins TRBV7-9 and TRBJ1-4; no firm D call. This CDR3 is built from 14 residues. Germline loops: CDR1 SEHNR, CDR2 FQNEAQ (reference sequence). Trimming took 5 bases from V and 3 from J, leaving 10 bases between them. This CDR3 reads CASSLWGANEKLFF. In nucleotides, the CDR3 is TGTGCCAGCAGCCTTTGGGGAGCTAATGAAAAACTGTTTTTT.

J is TRBJ2-1 and V is TRBV7-6; weak D call: TRBD2 (6 bases). V lost 5 bases, J lost 6 bases, and 14 bases lay in between. Per germline, CDR1 SGHVS and CDR2 FNYEAQ. This CDR3 region has 14 residues. In nucleotides, the CDR3 is TGTGCCAGCAGCCTGCGTGGAGGGAGCAATGAGCAGTTCTTC. It translates to CASSLRGGSNEQFF.